This T cell receptor (beta chain) was documented in a study of response to subunit inactivated influenza vaccine. Overall study findings and caveats: Each seasonal flu vaccination may recruit only limited new T cells, authors suggested.

TCRdb re-derived calls from the RT-PCR reads in MiXCR, one entry per CDR3 protein. The sample shows a few hundred thousand distinct CDR3 sequences, around 7.7% of them seen only once. This clonotype has just a few counts. Its antigen is still unknown. Trimming at V came to 2 bases and at J to 6 bases, leaving 9 bases not matched to a gene. This CDR3 comprises 16 residues. Per germline, CDR1 SGHTA and CDR2 FQGNSA. This specimen consisted of PBMCs from blood, obtained around 25 months after vaccination. This chain uses TRBV7-2 with TRBJ2-2, with TRBD2 identical over 7 bases. The receptor comes from a man between 45 and 75 years old who received an inactivated influenza vaccine. CDR3 coding DNA: TGTGCCAGCAGCTTAATACTAGCGAAATTTGCCGGGGAGCTGTTTTTT. Protein sequence: CASSLILAKFAGELFF.